Only one count was recorded for the clone carrying this T cell receptor beta chain. Its antigen is as yet unknown. This could be a read error, since a much larger clone is one nucleotide away. This sample's time point: newly diagnosed GD, antithyroid drugs for less than 3 months. Isolated PBMC RNA provided the starting material for the TCR library. Construction of the TCR beta libraries employed iRepertoire HTBI primers in conjunction with Arm-PCR of CDR3 regions. TCRdb recomputed calls from the multiplex PCR reads with MiXCR, one row per CDR3 protein. The sample includes 320,000 or so distinct CDR3 sequences, about 20% of them seen just once. This CDR3 contains 12 residues. Germline V gives CDR1 MNHEY, CDR2 SVGEGT. The sample originates from a study of regulatory T cells in long-lasting Graves disease. Study-wide points: The persistent group shared 2,741 public clonotypes, more than the 950 to 1,000 shared by new patients.

This receptor was identified in a female donor with Graves disease. The sample was peripheral blood mononuclear cells (PBMCs), taken at new diagnosis, from a patient treated with antithyroid drugs. The chain combines TRBV6-2 or TRBV6-3 with TRBJ1-5, with TRBD1 matching 7 bases. The CDR3 spells CAISHRGQPQHF. The CDR3 DNA reads TGTGCCATCAGTCACAGGGGACAGCCCCAGCATTTT.